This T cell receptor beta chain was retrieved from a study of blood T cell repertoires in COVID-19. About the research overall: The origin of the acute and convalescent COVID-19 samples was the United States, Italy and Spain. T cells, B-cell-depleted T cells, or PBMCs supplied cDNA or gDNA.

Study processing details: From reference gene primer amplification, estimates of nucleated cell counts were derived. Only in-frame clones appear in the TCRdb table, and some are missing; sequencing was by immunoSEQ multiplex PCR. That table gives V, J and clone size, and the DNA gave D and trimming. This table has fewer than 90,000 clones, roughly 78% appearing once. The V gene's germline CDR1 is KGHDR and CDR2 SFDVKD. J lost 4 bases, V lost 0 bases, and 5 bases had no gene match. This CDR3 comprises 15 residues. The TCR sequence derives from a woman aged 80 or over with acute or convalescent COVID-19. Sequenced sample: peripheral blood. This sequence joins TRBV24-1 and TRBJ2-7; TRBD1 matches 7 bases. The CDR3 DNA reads TGTGCCACCAGTGATTTGCAAGGGGGCAGATACGAGCAGTACTTC. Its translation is CATSDLQGGRYEQYF.